This is a list of T cell receptor beta chains from one sample in a study of blood T cell repertoires in COVID-19. Profiled with immunoSEQ multiplex PCR; TCRdb holds only in-frame clones, not every one. Of 110,000 to 150,000 clones listed, around nine tenths are singletons. The sample was peripheral blood. These receptors all come from a man in his fifties or sixties with active or convalescent COVID-19. The CDR3 runs from the conserved cysteine through the conserved F or W. The D gene is left open where the match is weak. Size tells how often a clone was seen (once, few, many) or the class of an expanded clone, and some rows leave it out.

cdr3_nt	cdr3_aa	j_call	d_call	v_call	clone_size
TGTGCCAGCAGCCAAGATCACGGTCAGCCCCAGCATTTT	CASSQDHGQPQHF	TRBJ1-5	NA	TRBV3-1/TRBV3-2	few
TGTGCCACCTCGGACAGGGGGGATGGCTACACCTTC	CATSDRGDGYTF	TRBJ1-2	TRBD1	TRBV19	NA
TGTGCCAGCAAGCGGGCGGGGTTCACAGATACGCAGTATTTT	CASKRAGFTDTQYF	TRBJ2-3	NA	TRBV7-2	NA
TGTGCCAGCAGAACGGGACTAGTCTTAGATACGCAGTATTTT	CASRTGLVLDTQYF	TRBJ2-3	TRBD2	TRBV2	NA
TGTGCCAGCAGCTTAGGGGCCTTTACAGATACGCAGTATTTT	CASSLGAFTDTQYF	TRBJ2-3	NA	TRBV11-2	once
TGTGCCAGCAGCGTAGTTTCCAGCGGGAATGCAGATACGCAGTATTTT	CASSVVSSGNADTQYF	TRBJ2-3	TRBD2	TRBV9	NA
TGTGCCAGCAGTTACGCTAGCGGATCCTACAATGAGCAGTTCTTC	CASSYASGSYNEQFF	TRBJ2-1	TRBD2	TRBV6-2/TRBV6-3	few
TGTGCCAGCAGTCCAATGGGACAGGGAGGCACAGATACGCAGTATTTT	CASSPMGQGGTDTQYF	TRBJ2-3	TRBD1	TRBV28	NA
TGTGCCAGCAGTGGGTTGGATGCGGGGTCGGCAGATACGCAGTATTTT	CASSGLDAGSADTQYF	TRBJ2-3	NA	TRBV2	NA
TGTGCCTGGGCCCAAAACACCGGGGAGCTGTTTTTT	CAWAQNTGELFF	TRBJ2-2	NA	TRBV30	NA
TGTGCCAGCAGCGTAGATGCAGGGCGCTCCTACGAGCAGTACTTC	CASSVDAGRSYEQYF	TRBJ2-7	NA	TRBV9	NA